One and the same sample provided the 13 T cell receptor beta chains below, sequenced in a study of T-cell memory formation after mild COVID-19. Using its own MiXCR run on the 5' RACE reads, TCRdb lists one record per CDR3 protein. This repertoire shows 540,000 or so distinct CDR3 sequences, 20% found once; its top ten account for approximately 13%. Specimen: PBMCs or a T cell subset sorted from them (not recorded which). These receptors were collected from an adult woman who had mild COVID-19 (a few samples of this study predate the infection). Cell type and time point are not known.

This chain joins TRBV7-9 and TRBJ2-7, with TRBD2 matching 10 bases. The V gene's germline CDR1 is SEHNR and CDR2 FQNEAQ (reference sequence). The junction had 18 bases not matched to a gene; V was cut back by 5 bases and J by 2 bases. The CDR3 has 19 residues. The CDR3 DNA follows: TGTGCCAGCAGCCCTCCGTGGCGGGCTAGCGGGAGAAACACCTACGAGCAGTACTTC. Translating it yields CASSPPWRASGRNTYEQYF.

This clonotype was detected ten times or more. This rearrangement joins TRBV7-8 to TRBJ2-2; TRBD2 matches at 9 bases. This CDR3 contains 15 residues. The junction had 13 bases not matched to a gene; V was cut back by 10 bases and J by 7 bases. Germline CDR1 SGHVS, CDR2 FQNEAQ. DNA of the CDR3: TGTGCCAACATGCCCGGGACTAGCTTCGTCGGGGAGCTGTTTTTT. It encodes CANMPGTSFVGELFF.

The chain employs TRBV6-2 or TRBV6-3 and TRBJ2-1; TRBD2 agrees at 8 bases. The CDR3 sequence is 14 residues long. After removal of 8 bases from V and 1 base from J, the junction contained 4 bases not matched to a gene. From germline, CDR1 is MNHEY and CDR2 SVGEGT. CDR3 in DNA: TGTGCCAGCGAAACTAGCGGTTCCTACAATGAGCAGTTCTTC. Its protein product is CASETSGSYNEQFF.

The V call is TRBV7-2, the J call TRBJ2-7, with TRBD1 identical over 8 bases. Germline CDR1 reads SGHTA; CDR2 reads FQGNSA. The length of the CDR3 is 15 residues. V gave up 5 bases and J gave up 3 bases; unmatched junction bases: 9. CDR3 sequence reads: CASSNSGTGNYEQYF. The CDR3 nucleotides read TGTGCCAGCAGCAATTCCGGGACAGGTAACTACGAGCAGTACTTC.

The table lists this clonotype with a few counts. The chain is built from TRBV7-9 and TRBJ2-1; the match to TRBD1 covers 8 bases. The CDR3 contains 13 residues. Germline CDR1 SEHNR, CDR2 FQNEAQ (reference sequence). V trimming: 5 bases; J trimming: 7 bases; junction bases outside the gene matches: 4. The CDR3 region is CASSTTGANEQFF. In DNA, the CDR3 is TGTGCCAGCAGCACGACAGGGGCTAATGAGCAGTTCTTC.

This clonotype was seen a handful of times. V usage is TRBV10-3 and J usage is TRBJ2-1, with a weak D call TRBD1 (7 bases). The V gene lost 8 bases and the J gene lost 3 bases, with 17 bases spanning the gap. This CDR3 has 15 amino acids. The germline gives CDR1 ENHRY, CDR2 SYGVKD. CDR3 nucleotides: TGTGCCATCGCGGGGATCGGGACAGTCTACAATGAGCAGTTCTTC. Protein: CAIAGIGTVYNEQFF.

This clonotype turned up a few times. This chain connects TRBV4-1 to TRBJ1-2; a weak D match, TRBD1 (6 bases). Trimming cost V 1 base and J 7 bases, with 13 bases left between them. The CDR3 is made up of 14 amino acids. Germline assignment: CDR1 MGHRA and CDR2 YSYEKL. In DNA, the CDR3 is TGCGCCAGCAGCCAAGTCCAGGGGCCAGTTGGCTACACCTTC. As protein: CASSQVQGPVGYTF.

The chain links TRBV4-1 to TRBJ2-5; no clear D. The germline V and J ends were trimmed by 0 bases and 6 bases, with 8 bases remaining between them. This CDR3 has 13 amino acids. Germline CDR1 MGHRA, CDR2 YSYEKL. The CDR3: CASSQDLVQTQYF. The DNA of the CDR3 is TGCGCCAGCAGCCAAGATCTAGTTCAGACCCAGTACTTC.

This clonotype was seen more than once but under ten times. V usage is TRBV12-3 or TRBV12-4 and J usage is TRBJ2-1, with 11 bases lining up with TRBD2. The CDR3 runs to 13 residues. The V segment lost 10 bases and the J segment 4 bases; nucleotides outside the gene matches: 3. CDR3 sequence (DNA): TGTGCCACCAGACTAGCGGGGTACAATGAGCAGTTCTTC. Residues: CATRLAGYNEQFF.

A few counts support this clonotype. The V gene is TRBV12-3 or TRBV12-4, the J gene TRBJ1-2; a possible D gene is TRBD1 (6 bases). V lost 5 bases to trimming and J lost 3 bases, with 10 bases between them. The length of the CDR3 is 13 residues. As DNA, the CDR3 is TGTGCCAGCAGTCGAGGGGGTTACTATGGCTACACCTTC. The encoded protein is CASSRGGYYGYTF.

This clonotype showed up just a few times. J is TRBJ2-3 and V is TRBV4-2; TRBD1 might be the D (5 bases). CDR1 LGHNA and CDR2 YNFKEQ come from the germline V gene. Trimming pared 3 bases from V and 0 bases from J, leaving 13 bases between. This CDR3 comprises 16 residues. CDR3 amino acids: CASSQETVLSTDTQYF. Here the CDR3 DNA reads TGTGCCAGCAGCCAGGAGACAGTATTGAGCACAGATACGCAGTATTTT.

This chain joins TRBV4-1 and TRBJ1-1; D gene uncertain. The ends were cut back, 0 bases at V and 4 bases at J, with 12 bases in the middle. The CDR3 extends over 15 amino acids. Germline V CDR1 and CDR2: MGHRA, YSYEKL. The DNA for the CDR3 is TGCGCCAGCAGCCAAGATTTAAAATTTGGCACTGAAGCTTTCTTT. This sequence encodes CASSQDLKFGTEAFF.

There are a few counts of this clonotype. The V call is TRBV9, the J call TRBJ2-2; maybe TRBD2 (5 bases). Deletions cut 0 bases from V and 3 bases from J, with 12 bases between. The germline V gene encodes CDR1 SGDLS and CDR2 YYNGEE. The CDR3 contains 16 residues. This CDR3 reads CASSVAAEPYTGELFF. CDR3 DNA sequence: TGTGCCAGCAGCGTAGCAGCGGAACCCTACACCGGGGAGCTGTTTTTT.